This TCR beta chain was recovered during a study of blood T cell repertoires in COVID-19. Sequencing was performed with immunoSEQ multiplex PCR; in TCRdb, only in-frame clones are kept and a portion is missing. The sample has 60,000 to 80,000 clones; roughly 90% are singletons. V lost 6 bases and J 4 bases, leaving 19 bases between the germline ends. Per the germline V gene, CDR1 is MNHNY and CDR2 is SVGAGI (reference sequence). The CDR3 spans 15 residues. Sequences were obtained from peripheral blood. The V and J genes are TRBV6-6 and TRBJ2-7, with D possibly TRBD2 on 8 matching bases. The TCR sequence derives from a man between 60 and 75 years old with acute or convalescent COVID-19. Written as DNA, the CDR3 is TGTGCCAGCAGCCCCCGGGGGGGACAGCTATACGAGCAGTACTTC. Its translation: CASSPRGGQLYEQYF.